The source of this T cell receptor (beta chain) is a study of identical twins. CDR1 and CDR2 from the germline V gene are LGHNA and YNFKEQ. The length of the CDR3 is 18 residues. V trimming: 0 bases; J trimming: 5 bases; junction bases outside the gene matches: 9. MiXCR, run by TCRdb on the 5' RACE reads, gives a single entry per CDR3 protein. The sample has some 760,000 distinct CDR3 sequences, 15% to 20% seen once. These data also featured in a second study, about T cells expressing NK-cell markers.

Sequences were obtained from PBMCs. V usage is TRBV4-2 and J usage is TRBJ2-5, with TRBD2 identical over 13 bases. This TCR was sampled from a woman between 18 and 29 years old in good health. CDR3 sequence: CASSQDPTSGGASETQYF. CDR3 DNA sequence: TGTGCCAGCAGCCAAGACCCTACTAGCGGGGGGGCCTCGGAGACCCAGTACTTC.